This record looks at one T cell receptor beta chain sequence and its context. The sample is drawn from a study of identical twins. Each CDR3 protein is one row after TCRdb ran MiXCR on the 5' RACE reads. This table has about 690,000 distinct CDR3 sequences, over 5% appearing once. CDR3 length: 13 amino acids. V was pared by 6 bases and J by 7 bases, with 13 bases between. The germline CDR1 and CDR2 sequences are SGHDN and FVKESK. Sequencing used naive T cells sorted from blood. This receptor was obtained from a man aged 18 to 29 in good health. The V call is TRBV14, the J call TRBJ2-1, with D maybe TRBD1 (5 bases). This chain's CDR3 is CASRSETANEQFF. Here the CDR3 DNA reads TGTGCCAGCAGGTCCGAGACAGCTAATGAGCAGTTCTTC.